This T cell receptor beta chain appears in the sequencing data of a study of regulatory T cells in long-lasting Graves disease. Across the study: With positive TSH receptor antibodies and over 5 years of antithyroid drugs, Graves' disease was considered persistent. General study findings and limits: The persistent group shared about 2,700 public clonotypes, more than the approximately 970 shared by new patients.

Details on this clonotype: Its antigen remains unidentified.

Germline V gives CDR1 ENHRY, CDR2 SYGVKD. The CDR3 length is 15 residues. Trimming pared 3 bases from V and 0 bases from J, leaving 9 bases between. As for time point: persistent/refractory GD, antithyroid drugs over 5 years with positive TRAb. The authors made the TCR library using RNA they extracted from PBMCs. An endocrinology department in Xi'an, China, recruited the patients. A roughly 8.6-milliliter sample of peripheral blood was drawn into EDTA tubes. Combining iRepertoire HTBI primers with Arm-PCR of CDR3 regions, the authors built TCR beta libraries. Each CDR3 protein is one row after TCRdb ran MiXCR on the multiplex PCR reads. The sample contains some 450,000 distinct CDR3 sequences, 23% of which appear only once.

This clonotype originated in a female donor with Graves disease. This chain joins TRBV10-3 and TRBJ1-5; D gene ambiguous. Here the sequenced sample was peripheral blood mononuclear cells (PBMCs), taken when the disease was refractory, from a patient treated with antithyroid drugs. CDR3 protein: CAISDYPGSNQPQHF. The CDR3 nucleotides are TGTGCCATCAGTGACTATCCGGGTAGCAATCAGCCCCAGCATTTT.